Listed below are T cell receptor beta chains from one sample, sequenced in a study of T cells in Graves' hyperthyroidism and ophthalmopathy. One entry per CDR3 protein, called by TCRdb with MiXCR from the multiplex PCR reads. The sample has about 580,000 distinct CDR3 sequences; around 14% are singletons. Sequenced input: blood. The receptor set was obtained from a woman younger than 45 with Graves' hyperthyroidism that later progressed to Graves' ophthalmopathy. CDR3s include the opening cysteine and the closing phenylalanine or tryptophan. A D gene is named only where the DNA matches it firmly. Clone size appears in some rows only: once, few, many, or a class for an expanded clone.

TRBD2	few	TRBV20-1	TRBJ2-7	TGCAGTGCTAGAGATAGGAGCGGGGCCATTTACGAGCAGTACTTC	CSARDRSGAIYEQYF
NA	NA	TRBV3-1	TRBJ1-2	TGTGCCAGCAGCTCTCGATGGTCAGGGGAATCGGGAGGCTACACCTTC	CASSSRWSGESGGYTF
TRBD1	NA	TRBV12-3/TRBV12-4	TRBJ2-7	TGTGCCAACAGACTCACACAGGGGGCCTACGAGCAGTACTTC	CANRLTQGAYEQYF
TRBD1	NA	TRBV4-1	TRBJ2-2	TGCGCCAGCAGCCGGGCCGGGACAGGGGCCACTCAGAACACCGGGGAGCTGTTTTTT	CASSRAGTGATQNTGELFF
TRBD1	few	TRBV7-9	TRBJ2-3	TGTGCCAGCAGCCCACCGTTCAGGGGGCCGGACACAGATACGCAGTATTTT	CASSPPFRGPDTDTQYF
TRBD1	NA	TRBV6-1	TRBJ1-2	TGTGCCAGCAGTGGGGACAGGGGGCGCGTATATGGCTACACCTTC	CASSGDRGRVYGYTF
NA	few	TRBV5-6	TRBJ1-1	TGTGCCAGCAGCTTTTTTGCCACTGAAGCTTTCTTT	CASSFFATEAFF
NA	many	TRBV20-1	TRBJ1-4	TGCAGTGCCACGCAGGGAACTAATGAAAAACTGTTTTTT	CSATQGTNEKLFF
NA	many	TRBV18	TRBJ2-2	TGTGCCAGCTCACCACGGAACACCGGGGAGCTGTTTTTT	CASSPRNTGELFF
TRBD1	few	TRBV24-1	TRBJ2-1	TGTGCCACCAGTGAGATGACAGGGGACAATGAGCAGTTCTTC	CATSEMTGDNEQFF
NA	many	TRBV2	TRBJ2-1	TGTGCCAGCACCCTCGACTTTTCGGGTGCATACAATGAGCAGTTCTTC	CASTLDFSGAYNEQFF
NA	many	TRBV24-1	TRBJ2-1	TGTGCCACCAGTGCCTACAATGAGCAGTTCTTC	CATSAYNEQFF
TRBD2	many	TRBV3-1	TRBJ2-7	TGTGCCAGCAGCCAAGCGGGAGGTTACGAGCAGTACTTC	CASSQAGGYEQYF
NA	many	TRBV18	TRBJ1-2	TGTGCCAGCTCACCAATTATCGAGGAATTCGGGAGCTACACCTTC	CASSPIIEEFGSYTF
TRBD2	many	TRBV7-3	TRBJ2-3	TGTGCCAGCAGCTTAAAGAGTAGCGGGAGAGAGGGCGGCACAGATACGCAGTATTTT	CASSLKSSGREGGTDTQYF
TRBD1	few	TRBV19	TRBJ1-5	TGTGCCAGTAGTTTTGGGACAGCTGATCAGCCCCAGCATTTT	CASSFGTADQPQHF
NA	many	TRBV20-1	TRBJ2-2	TGCAGTGCTGGGGACATAGGGAACACCGGGGAGCTGTTTTTT	CSAGDIGNTGELFF
NA	few	TRBV15	TRBJ2-3	TGTGCCACCAGTGACAGAGTAGCATGGGATACGCAGTATTTT	CATSDRVAWDTQYF
NA	many	TRBV19	TRBJ2-3	TGTGCCAGTAAGGCGACGCCGGGCACAGATACGCAGTATTTT	CASKATPGTDTQYF
TRBD2	few	TRBV24-1	TRBJ2-7	TGTGCCACCAGTGATTCCCTAGCGGGAAGCTCCTACGAGCAGTACTTC	CATSDSLAGSSYEQYF
TRBD1	many	TRBV2	TRBJ2-5	TGTGCCAGCAGGGACAGGGCCCAAGAGACCCAGTACTTC	CASRDRAQETQYF
NA	many	TRBV4-1	TRBJ2-7	TGCGCCAGCAGCCAACCCGGACAGTCCTACGAGCAGTACTTC	CASSQPGQSYEQYF